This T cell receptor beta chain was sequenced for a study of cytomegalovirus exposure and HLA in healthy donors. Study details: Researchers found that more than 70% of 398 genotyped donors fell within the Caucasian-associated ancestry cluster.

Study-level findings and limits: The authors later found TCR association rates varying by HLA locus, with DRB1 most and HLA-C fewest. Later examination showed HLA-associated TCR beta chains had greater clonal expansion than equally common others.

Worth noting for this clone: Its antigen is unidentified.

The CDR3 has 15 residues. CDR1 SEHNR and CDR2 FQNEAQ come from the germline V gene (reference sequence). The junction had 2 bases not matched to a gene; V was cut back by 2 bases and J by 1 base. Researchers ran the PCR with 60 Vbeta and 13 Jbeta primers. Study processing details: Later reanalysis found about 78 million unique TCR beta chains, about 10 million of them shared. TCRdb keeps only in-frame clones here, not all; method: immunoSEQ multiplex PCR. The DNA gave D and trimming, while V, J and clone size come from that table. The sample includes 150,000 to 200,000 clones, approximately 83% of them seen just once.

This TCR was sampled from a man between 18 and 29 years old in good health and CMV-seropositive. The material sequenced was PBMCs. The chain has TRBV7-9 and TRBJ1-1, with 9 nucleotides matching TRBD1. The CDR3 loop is CASSLSDRGNTEAFF. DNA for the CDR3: TGTGCCAGCAGCTTATCGGACAGGGGGAACACTGAAGCTTTCTTT.